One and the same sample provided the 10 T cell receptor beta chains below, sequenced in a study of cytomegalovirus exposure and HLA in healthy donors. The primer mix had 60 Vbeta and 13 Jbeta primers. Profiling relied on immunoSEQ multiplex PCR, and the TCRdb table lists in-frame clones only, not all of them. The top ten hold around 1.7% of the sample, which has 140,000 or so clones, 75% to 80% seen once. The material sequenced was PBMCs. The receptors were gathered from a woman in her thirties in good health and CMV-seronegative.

The CDR3 DNA reads as TGTGCCAGCAGTAGCGGGACAGGGGGCGATTCACCCCTCCACTTT. This encodes CASSSGTGGDSPLHF. V is TRBV6-1 and J is TRBJ1-6; 12 bases map to TRBD1. Germline trimming cut 5 bases from V and 8 bases from J; bases unmatched to any gene: 4. This CDR3 spans 15 amino acids. Germline lookup yields CDR1 MNHNS and CDR2 SASEGT.

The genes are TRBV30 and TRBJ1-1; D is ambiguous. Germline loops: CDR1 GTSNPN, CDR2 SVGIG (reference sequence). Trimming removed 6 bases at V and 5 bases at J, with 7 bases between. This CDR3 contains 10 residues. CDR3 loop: CACMRTEAFF. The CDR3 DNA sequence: TGTGCCTGTATGAGGACTGAAGCTTTCTTT.

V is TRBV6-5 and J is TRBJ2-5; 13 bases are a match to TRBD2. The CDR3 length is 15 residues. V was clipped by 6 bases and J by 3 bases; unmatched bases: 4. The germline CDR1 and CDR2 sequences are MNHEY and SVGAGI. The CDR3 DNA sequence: TGTGCCAGCAGCTCCGGGACTAGCGGGGAAGAGACCCAGTACTTC. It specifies CASSSGTSGEETQYF.

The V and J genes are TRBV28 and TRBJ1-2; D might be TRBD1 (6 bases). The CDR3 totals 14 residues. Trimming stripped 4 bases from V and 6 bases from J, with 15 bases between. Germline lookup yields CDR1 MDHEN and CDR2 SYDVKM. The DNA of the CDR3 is TGTGCCAGCAGTTCCGCGCGGGGGGCGGATGGCTACACCTTC. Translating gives CASSSARGADGYTF.

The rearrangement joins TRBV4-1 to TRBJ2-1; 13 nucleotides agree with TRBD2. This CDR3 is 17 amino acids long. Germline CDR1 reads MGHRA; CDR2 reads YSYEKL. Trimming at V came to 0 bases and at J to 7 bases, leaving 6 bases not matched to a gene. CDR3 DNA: TGCGCCAGCAGCCAAGAGTGGGGGACTAGCGGGGTGAATGAGCAGTTCTTC. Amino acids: CASSQEWGTSGVNEQFF.

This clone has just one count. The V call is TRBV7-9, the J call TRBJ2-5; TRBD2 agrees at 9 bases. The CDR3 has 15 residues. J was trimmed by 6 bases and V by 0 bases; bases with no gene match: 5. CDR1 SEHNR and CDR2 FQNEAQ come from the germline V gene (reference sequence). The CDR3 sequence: CASSLAGTSWKTQYF. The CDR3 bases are TGTGCCAGCAGCTTAGCTGGGACTAGCTGGAAGACCCAGTACTTC. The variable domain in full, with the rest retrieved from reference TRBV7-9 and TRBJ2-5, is DTGVSQNPRHKITKRGQNVTFRCDPISEHNRLYWYRQTLGQGPEFLTYFQNEAQLEKSRLLSDRFSAERPKGSFSTLEIQRTEQGDSAMYLCASSLAGTSWKTQYFGPGTRLLVL.

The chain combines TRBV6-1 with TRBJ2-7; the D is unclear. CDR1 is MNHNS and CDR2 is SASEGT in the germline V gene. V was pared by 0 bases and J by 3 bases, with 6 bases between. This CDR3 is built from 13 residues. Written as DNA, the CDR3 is TGTGCCAGCAGTGAAGCTCTCCGCTACGAGCAGTACTTC. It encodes CASSEALRYEQYF.

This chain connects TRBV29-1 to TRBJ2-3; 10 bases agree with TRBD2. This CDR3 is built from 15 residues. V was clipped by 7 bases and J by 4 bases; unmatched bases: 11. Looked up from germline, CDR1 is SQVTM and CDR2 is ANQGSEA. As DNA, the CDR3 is TGCAGCGCCCGGGGACTAGCGACCCTATCAGATACGCAGTATTTT. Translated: CSARGLATLSDTQYF.

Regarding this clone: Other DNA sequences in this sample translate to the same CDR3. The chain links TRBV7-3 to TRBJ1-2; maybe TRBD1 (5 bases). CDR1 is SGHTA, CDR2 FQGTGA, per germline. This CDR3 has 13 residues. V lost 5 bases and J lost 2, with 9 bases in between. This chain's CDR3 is CASSPDRNYGYTF. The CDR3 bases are TGTGCCAGCAGCCCCGACAGAAACTATGGCTACACCTTC.

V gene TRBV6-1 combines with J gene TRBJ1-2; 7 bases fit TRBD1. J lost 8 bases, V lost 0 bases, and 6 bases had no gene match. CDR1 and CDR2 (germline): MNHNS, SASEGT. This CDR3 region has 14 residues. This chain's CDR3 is CASSEALWGQGYTF. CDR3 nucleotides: TGTGCCAGCAGTGAAGCGCTCTGGGGACAGGGCTACACCTTC.